The 2 T cell receptor beta chains reported below all come from one sample, sequenced in a study of neurological immune-mediated disorders. One entry per CDR3 protein results from TCRdb running MiXCR on the 5' RACE reads. The table lists under 75,000 distinct CDR3 sequences, more than 3% of them singletons. What was sequenced was PBMCs. Receptors were obtained from a woman aged 60 to 75 with multiple sclerosis.

This clonotype was counted many times. The V call is TRBV20-1, the J call TRBJ2-3; 8 bases align to TRBD1. Germline trimming cut 0 bases from V and 3 bases from J; bases unmatched to any gene: 11. Germline lookup yields CDR1 DFQATT and CDR2 SNEGSKA (reference sequence). The CDR3 is made up of 17 amino acids. DNA of the CDR3: TGCAGTGCTAGAGATCTCAGGTGGCAGGGGGCAACAGATACGCAGTATTTT. Translating it yields CSARDLRWQGATDTQYF.

This clonotype was seen many times. This chain connects TRBV28 to TRBJ1-1; maybe TRBD1 (6 bases). The CDR3 runs to 15 residues. Deletions cut 5 bases from V and 1 base from J, with 14 bases between. The germline gives CDR1 MDHEN, CDR2 SYDVKM. The CDR3 DNA reads as TGTGCCAGCAGTACGGGACACCCAGGGAACACTGAAGCTTTCTTT. Translation gives CASSTGHPGNTEAFF.